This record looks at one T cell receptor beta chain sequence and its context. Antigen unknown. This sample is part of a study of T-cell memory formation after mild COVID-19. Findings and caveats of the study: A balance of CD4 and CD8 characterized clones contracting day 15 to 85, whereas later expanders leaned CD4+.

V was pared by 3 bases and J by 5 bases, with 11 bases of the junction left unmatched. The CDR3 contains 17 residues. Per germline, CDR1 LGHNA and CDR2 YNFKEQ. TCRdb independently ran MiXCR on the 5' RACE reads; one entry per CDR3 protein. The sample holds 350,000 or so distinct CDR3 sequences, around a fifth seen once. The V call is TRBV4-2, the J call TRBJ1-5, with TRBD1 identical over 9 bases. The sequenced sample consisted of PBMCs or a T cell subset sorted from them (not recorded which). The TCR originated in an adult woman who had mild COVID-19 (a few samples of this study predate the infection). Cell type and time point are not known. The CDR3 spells CASSQAPGQGTDQPQHF. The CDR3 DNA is TGTGCCAGCAGCCAGGCACCGGGACAGGGTACCGATCAGCCCCAGCATTTT.